The clone carrying this T cell receptor (beta chain) was counted only a few times. All of the isolated RNA was reverse transcribed, so expressed TCRB transcripts were sequenced. The repertoire was sequenced with immunoSEQ multiplex PCR; TCRdb's copy has only in-frame clones and lacks some. Of 120,000 to 150,000 clones in the sample, about 10% are singletons; the top ten hold around 1.4%. There are 14 residues in the CDR3. The V gene's germline CDR1 is SGHDT and CDR2 YYEEEE. The junction had 7 bases not matched to a gene; V was cut back by 4 bases and J by 9 bases. The sample belongs to a study of beta chain features in type 1 diabetes.

The sequence was obtained from a man aged 18 to 29 in good health. The sample was naive CD4+ T cells from blood. The chain couples TRBV5-6 to TRBJ1-4; 9 nucleotides agree with TRBD1. The CDR3, as DNA: TGTGCCAGCAGCCTCGGGACAGGGAGCAAAAAACTGTTTTTT. Residues: CASSLGTGSKKLFF.